The T cell receptor beta chain described here comes from a study of identifying expanded T cells in peripheral blood. The assay was immunoSEQ multiplex PCR, and TCRdb's table has in-frame clones only and misses some. The sample records more than 50,000 clones, about 85% being singletons. Note on this clone: The antigen is undetermined.

Points from the study as a whole: Roughly 1.2 clones differed between technical replicates, versus roughly 17 and 20 over time. Clone count variance between approximately two-week samples rose with total template count.

This CDR3 has 15 amino acids. J was trimmed by 1 base and V by 2 bases; bases with no gene match: 0. CDR1 is MNHEY, CDR2 SMNVEV, per germline (reference sequence). Sequencing used blood. This clonotype originated in a person between 18 and 75 years old in good health. The V gene is TRBV27, the J gene TRBJ2-3; 10 nucleotides align to TRBD2. The CDR3 DNA sequence: TGTGCCAGCAGTTTAACTAGCGGGGGCACAGATACGCAGTATTTT. Translation gives CASSLTSGGTDTQYF.